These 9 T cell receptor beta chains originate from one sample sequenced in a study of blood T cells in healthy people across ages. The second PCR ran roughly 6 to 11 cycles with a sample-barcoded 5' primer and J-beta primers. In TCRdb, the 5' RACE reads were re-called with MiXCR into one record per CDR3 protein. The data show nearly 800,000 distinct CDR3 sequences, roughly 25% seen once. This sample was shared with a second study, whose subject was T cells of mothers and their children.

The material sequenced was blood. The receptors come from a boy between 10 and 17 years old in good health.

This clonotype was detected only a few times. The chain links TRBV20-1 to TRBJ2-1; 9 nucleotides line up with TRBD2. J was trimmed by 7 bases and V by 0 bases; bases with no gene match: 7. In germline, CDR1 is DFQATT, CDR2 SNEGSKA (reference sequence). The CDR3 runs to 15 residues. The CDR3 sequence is CSARDRRRGGNEQFF. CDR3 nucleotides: TGCAGTGCTAGAGATCGGCGGCGGGGGGGTAATGAGCAGTTCTTC.

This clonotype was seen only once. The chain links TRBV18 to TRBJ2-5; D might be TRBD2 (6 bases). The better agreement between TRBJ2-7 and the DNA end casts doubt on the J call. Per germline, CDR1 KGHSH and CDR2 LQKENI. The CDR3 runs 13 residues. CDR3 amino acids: CASSPRRDHEQYF. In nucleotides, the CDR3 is TGTGCCAGCTCACCGAGGCGGGACCACGAGCAGTACTTC.

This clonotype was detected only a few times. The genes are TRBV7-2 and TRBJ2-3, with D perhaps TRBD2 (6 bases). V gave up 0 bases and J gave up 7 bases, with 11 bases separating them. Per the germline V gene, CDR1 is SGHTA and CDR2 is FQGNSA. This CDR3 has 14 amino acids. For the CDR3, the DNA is TGTGCCAGCAGCTTAGCAGCTAGCGTAAATACGCAGTATTTT. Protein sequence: CASSLAASVNTQYF. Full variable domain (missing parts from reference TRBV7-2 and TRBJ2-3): GAGVSQSPSNKVTEKGKDVELRCDPISGHTALYWYRQSLGQGLEFLIYFQGNSAPDKSGLPSDRFSAERTGGSVSTLTIQRTQQEDSAVYLCASSLAASVNTQYFGPGTRLTVL.

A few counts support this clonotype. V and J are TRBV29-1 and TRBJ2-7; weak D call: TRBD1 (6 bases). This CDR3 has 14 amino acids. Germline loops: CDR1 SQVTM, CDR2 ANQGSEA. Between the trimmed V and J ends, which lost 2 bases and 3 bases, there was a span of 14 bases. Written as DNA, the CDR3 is TGCAGCGTTGAATTAGGAACAGGGAACTACGAGCAGTACTTC. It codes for CSVELGTGNYEQYF.

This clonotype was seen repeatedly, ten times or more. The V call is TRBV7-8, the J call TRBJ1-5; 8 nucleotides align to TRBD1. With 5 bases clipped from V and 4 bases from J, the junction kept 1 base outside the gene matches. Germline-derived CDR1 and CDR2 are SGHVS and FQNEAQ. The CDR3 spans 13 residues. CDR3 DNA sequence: TGTGCCAGCAGCCGGACAGGGAATCAGCCCCAGCATTTT. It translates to CASSRTGNQPQHF.

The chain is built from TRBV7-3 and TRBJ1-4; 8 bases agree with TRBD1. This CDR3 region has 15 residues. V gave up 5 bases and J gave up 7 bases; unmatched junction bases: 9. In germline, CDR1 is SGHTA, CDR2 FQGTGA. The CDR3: CASSAQGGQGEKLFF. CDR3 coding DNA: TGTGCCAGCAGCGCACAGGGGGGCCAGGGTGAAAAACTGTTTTTT.

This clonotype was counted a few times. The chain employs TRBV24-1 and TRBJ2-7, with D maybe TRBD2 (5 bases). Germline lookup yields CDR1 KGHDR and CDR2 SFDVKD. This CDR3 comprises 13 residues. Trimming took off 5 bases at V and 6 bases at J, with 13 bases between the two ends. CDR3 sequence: CATSGNGDGEQYF. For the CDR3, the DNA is TGTGCCACCAGTGGGAACGGGGATGGCGAGCAGTACTTC.

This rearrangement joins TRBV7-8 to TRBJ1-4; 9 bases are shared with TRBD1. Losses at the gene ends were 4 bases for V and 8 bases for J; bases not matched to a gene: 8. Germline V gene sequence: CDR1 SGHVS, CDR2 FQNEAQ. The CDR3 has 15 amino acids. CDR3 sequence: CASSSRGDREEKLFF. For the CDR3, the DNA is TGTGCCAGCAGCTCACGGGGGGACAGGGAGGAAAAACTGTTTTTT.

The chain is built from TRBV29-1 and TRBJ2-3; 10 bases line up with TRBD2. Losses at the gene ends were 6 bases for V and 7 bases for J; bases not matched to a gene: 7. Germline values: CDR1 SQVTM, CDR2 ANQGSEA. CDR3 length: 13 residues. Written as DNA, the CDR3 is TGCAGCGTGGGACTAGCGCTTCGGAATACGCAGTATTTT. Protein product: CSVGLALRNTQYF.